The entry that follows covers one T cell receptor beta chain sequence. This record comes from a study of T cells in Graves' hyperthyroidism and ophthalmopathy. RNA transcripts provided the source from which TCR beta CDR3 regions were amplified. The HTBI primer set served for first-round RT-PCR of the TCR CDR3. TCRdb called the multiplex PCR reads again in MiXCR, with one record for every CDR3 protein. The sample shows about 560,000 distinct CDR3 sequences, 40% to 55% of them seen only once. Germline lookup yields CDR1 SQVTM and CDR2 ANQGSEA. Trimming took 7 bases from V and 7 from J, leaving 10 bases between them. This CDR3 has 10 residues. Absent ophthalmopathy progression within 18 months defined stable Graves' hyperthyroidism. Diagnosis of hyperthyroidism was new in patients aged 18 to 65, and its duration was under 2 months.

The specimen was peripheral blood or thyroid tissue (not recorded which). The rearrangement links TRBV29-1 to TRBJ1-1; D call uncertain. This TCR came from a woman between 18 and 30 years old with Graves' hyperthyroidism. CDR3 sequence reads: CSAISNEAFF. The DNA for the CDR3 is TGCAGCGCGATAAGCAATGAAGCTTTCTTT.